This TCR beta chain was sequenced for a study of T cell responses to AZD1222 COVID-19 vaccine. Study-wide background: Pooling was applied to second doses at about 4 or about 12 weeks.

Remarks on this clone: Its antigen is undetermined.

Repertoires were generated with immunoSEQ multiplex PCR, while TCRdb's copy carries only in-frame clones and drops some. Here the sample spans tens of thousands of clones, about four fifths being singletons. The CDR3 loop spans 10 amino acids. V was trimmed by 4 bases and J by 6 bases, leaving 4 bases between them. CDR1 is DFQATT, CDR2 SNEGSKA, per germline (reference sequence). Findings and caveats of the study: The sample set comprised mostly white British donors with more females, and clonal diversity was possibly underestimated.

The input for sequencing was peripheral blood, taken on day 0 of AZD1222 vaccination. The V and J genes are TRBV20-1 and TRBJ1-5; D call uncertain. The clonotype was recovered from an adult in good health. For the CDR3, the DNA is TGCAGTGCTATTGGTCAGCCCCAGCATTTT. It translates to CSAIGQPQHF.